One and the same sample provided the 25 T cell receptor beta chains below, sequenced in a study of T cell changes during pregnancy in multiple sclerosis. Data came from immunoSEQ multiplex PCR; TCRdb stores just in-frame clones and leaves some out. The sample comprises under 95,000 clones, 91% of which are singletons, and less than 2% rests with the top ten. The sequencing here drew on peripheral blood, taken after pregnancy. The receptors were gathered from a female donor in good health, enrolled as a control in a pregnancy study.

The chain joins TRBV18 to TRBJ1-6; a weak D match, TRBD1 (6 bases). CDR1 is KGHSH, CDR2 LQKENI, per germline. The CDR3 loop spans 14 amino acids. Deletions cut 5 bases from V and 8 bases from J, with 13 bases between. The CDR3: CASSSTKGDSPLHF. The CDR3 nucleotides read TGTGCCAGCTCATCCACGAAGGGGGATTCACCCCTCCACTTT.

The rearrangement joins TRBV18 to TRBJ1-3; TRBD1 aligns across 8 bases. This CDR3 has 17 residues. CDR1 and CDR2 from the germline V gene are KGHSH and LQKENI. J gave up 0 bases and V 3 bases, and 7 bases lay outside the gene matches. The DNA for the CDR3 is TGTGCCAGCTCACCTCAACCAACAGGGGGCTCTGGAAACACCATATATTTT. It specifies CASSPQPTGGSGNTIYF.

The rearrangement links TRBV7-2 to TRBJ1-1; D uncertain. Germline V gives CDR1 SGHTA, CDR2 FQGNSA. Trimming took off 5 bases at V and 10 bases at J, with 14 bases between the two ends. The CDR3 spans 12 residues. CDR3 region: CASSRPGWLAFF. For the CDR3, the DNA is TGTGCCAGCAGCAGACCAGGATGGTTAGCTTTCTTT.

V usage is TRBV7-9 and J usage is TRBJ2-1; D is unclear. Germline lookup yields CDR1 SEHNR and CDR2 FQNEAQ (reference sequence). This CDR3 spans 12 amino acids. V lost 2 bases and J 5 bases, leaving 4 bases between the germline ends. The CDR3 DNA reads as TGTGCCAGCAGCTTAATCAACAATGAGCAGTTCTTC. This encodes CASSLINNEQFF.

The DNA for the CDR3 is TGTGCCAGCAGTGAAGCGCCGGGACAGGGGAACACCGGGGAGCTGTTTTTT. Translating gives CASSEAPGQGNTGELFF. This chain uses TRBV2 with TRBJ2-2; the match to TRBD1 covers 9 bases. Trimming at V came to 0 bases and at J to 1 base, leaving 3 bases not matched to a gene. Germline V gene data show CDR1 as SNHLY and CDR2 as FYNNEI. The CDR3 contains 17 residues.

CDR3 nucleotide sequence: TGTGCCAGCGCAGGGGTGAACGAGCAGTACTTC. Translated: CASAGVNEQYF. The chain is built from TRBV2 and TRBJ2-7; weak D call: TRBD1 (6 bases). In germline, CDR1 is SNHLY, CDR2 FYNNEI. V lost 8 bases to trimming and J lost 5 bases, with 10 bases between them. This CDR3 region has 11 residues.

The rearrangement links TRBV5-1 to TRBJ2-7, with D possibly matching TRBD2 (5 bases). Germline assignment: CDR1 SGHRS and CDR2 YFSETQ. This CDR3 comprises 14 residues. The V end lost 1 base, the J end lost 2 bases, and 10 bases lay between the germline ends. CDR3 sequence reads: CASSLSSGTYEQYF. The CDR3 nucleotides read TGCGCCAGCAGCTTGAGTTCGGGGACCTACGAGCAGTACTTC.

About this clone itself: Other DNA sequences from this sample encode an identical CDR3 as well. V gene TRBV13 combines with J gene TRBJ2-7, with no clear D. Trimming removed 4 bases at V and 3 bases at J, with 4 bases between. Per germline, CDR1 PRHDT and CDR2 FYEKMQ (reference sequence). The CDR3 totals 11 residues. The CDR3 bases are TGTGCCAGCAGCTCCTACTACGAGCAGTACTTC. The encoded protein is CASSSYYEQYF.

The chain employs TRBV13 and TRBJ2-7; 7 bases line up with TRBD1. This CDR3 region has 15 residues. The ends lost 4 bases at V and 1 base at J; junction bases unmatched: 7. CDR1 and CDR2 from the germline V gene are PRHDT and FYEKMQ (reference sequence). The CDR3 nucleotides are TGTGCCAGCAGCTCCCGGGACAGAGTATCCTACGAGCAGTACTTC. Protein product: CASSSRDRVSYEQYF.

The J gene is TRBJ2-3, the V gene TRBV14, with TRBD1 identical over 7 bases. The length of the CDR3 is 13 residues. Germline V gene lookup returns CDR1 SGHDN and CDR2 FVKESK. Germline trimming cut 1 base from V and 12 bases from J; bases unmatched to any gene: 7. CDR3 nucleotide sequence: TGTGCCAGCAGCCAAGTAATACAGGGGTCCCAGTATTTT. It translates to CASSQVIQGSQYF.

The CDR3 loop reads CASSLESGTDTQYF. DNA for the CDR3: TGTGCCAGCAGCTTAGAGTCGGGGACAGATACGCAGTATTTT. The rearrangement uses TRBV7-2 and TRBJ2-3, with D perhaps matching TRBD2 (5 bases). This CDR3 region has 14 residues. Germline CDR1 reads SGHTA; CDR2 reads FQGNSA. V gave up 1 base and J gave up 3 bases, with 8 bases separating them.

CDR3 protein: CSVSDRWNTEAFF. The CDR3 nucleotides are TGCAGCGTGTCGGACAGGTGGAACACTGAAGCTTTCTTT. This chain joins TRBV29-1 and TRBJ1-1, with TRBD1 identical over 7 bases. The CDR3 loop spans 13 amino acids. Germline V gene data show CDR1 as SQVTM and CDR2 as ANQGSEA. V lost 6 bases to trimming and J lost 1 base; unmatched junction nucleotides: 5.

J is TRBJ2-1 and V is TRBV29-1, with a weak D call TRBD1 (6 bases). The CDR3 extends over 13 amino acids. Trimming removed 6 bases from V and 4 bases from J, with 13 bases in between. Per germline, CDR1 SQVTM and CDR2 ANQGSEA. The DNA of the CDR3 is TGCAGCGTGGCAGTAGACAGGTACAATGAGCAGTTCTTC. Translating gives CSVAVDRYNEQFF.

The chain joins TRBV7-9 to TRBJ2-3; 7 positions match TRBD1. The CDR3 extends over 15 amino acids. After removal of 1 base from V and 3 bases from J, the junction contained 4 bases not matched to a gene. Looked up from germline, CDR1 is SEHNR and CDR2 is FQNEAQ (reference sequence). As DNA, the CDR3 is TGTGCCAGCAGCTTAGAAGGACAGGCGACAGATACGCAGTATTTT. It translates to CASSLEGQATDTQYF. Drawing the rest from reference TRBV7-9 and TRBJ2-3, the complete variable domain is DTGVSQNPRHKITKRGQNVTFRCDPISEHNRLYWYRQTLGQGPEFLTYFQNEAQLEKSRLLSDRFSAERPKGSFSTLEIQRTEQGDSAMYLCASSLEGQATDTQYFGPGTRLTVL.

The chain has TRBV10-3 and TRBJ1-5, with TRBD1 matching over 8 bases. CDR1 and CDR2 (germline): ENHRY, SYGVKD. V was clipped by 8 bases and J by 4 bases; unmatched bases: 10. The CDR3 sequence is 15 residues long. CDR3 nucleotides: TGTGCCATCTCGTTAGGACAGGGAGGAAATCAGCCCCAGCATTTT. Protein product: CAISLGQGGNQPQHF.

The chain links TRBV4-1 to TRBJ2-3; weak D call: TRBD2 (5 bases). The V end lost 2 bases, the J end lost 0 bases, and 15 bases lay between the germline ends. CDR1 and CDR2 (germline): MGHRA, YSYEKL. The CDR3 is 17 residues long. CDR3 nucleotides: TGCGCCAGCAGCCAACGCCCGGACTTACTAAGCACAGATACGCAGTATTTT. It is translated as CASSQRPDLLSTDTQYF.

This clone has a single count. V gene TRBV7-9 combines with J gene TRBJ2-7, with D possibly being TRBD1 (5 bases). The CDR3 runs to 15 residues. The germline V gene has CDR1 SEHNR and CDR2 FQNEAQ (reference sequence). V lost 1 base and J 0 bases, leaving 10 bases between the germline ends. CDR3 sequence reads: CASSLVTVASYEQYF. The CDR3 DNA is TGTGCCAGCAGCTTAGTGACAGTAGCCTCCTACGAGCAGTACTTC.

The gene calls are TRBV18 and TRBJ1-1; 10 nucleotides align to TRBD1. CDR3 length: 19 amino acids. The V gene end was trimmed by 3 bases and the J gene end by 1 base; junction bases not matched to a gene: 14. Germline CDR1 reads KGHSH; CDR2 reads LQKENI. CDR3 coding DNA: TGTGCCAGCTCACCCGACCCCTCTGACAGGGGGCTGACGAACACTGAAGCTTTCTTT. Amino acids: CASSPDPSDRGLTNTEAFF. Full variable domain (outside the CDR3, taken from reference TRBV18 and TRBJ1-1): NAGVMQNPRHLVRRRGQEARLRCSPMKGHSHVYWYRQLPEEGLKFMVYLQKENIIDESGMPKERFSAEFPKEGPSILRIQQVVRGDSAAYFCASSPDPSDRGLTNTEAFFGQGTRLTVV.

The V call is TRBV19, the J call TRBJ1-4; D is possibly TRBD1 (5 bases). This CDR3 has 17 residues. The germline V and J ends were trimmed by 6 bases and 0 bases, with 17 bases remaining between them. Germline CDR1 and CDR2: LNHDA and SQIVND (reference sequence). CDR3 bases: TGTGCCAGTAGCAAAGGCAGGGTGATTGCAACTAATGAAAAACTGTTTTTT. It translates to CASSKGRVIATNEKLFF. The whole variable domain, filled in from reference TRBV19 and TRBJ1-4, reads DGGITQSPKYLFRKEGQNVTLSCEQNLNHDAMYWYRQDPGQGLRLIYYSQIVNDFQKGDIAEGYSVSREKKESFPLTVTSAQKNPTAFYLCASSKGRVIATNEKLFFGSGTQLSVL.

V is TRBV11-3 and J is TRBJ2-1; TRBD2 agrees at 14 bases. V dropped 5 bases and J dropped 9; count of bases not matched to a gene: 15. Germline V gene lookup returns CDR1 SGHNT and CDR2 YENEEA. This CDR3 has 18 residues. CDR3 protein: CASSPRLAGGPAITEQFF. Here the CDR3 DNA reads TGTGCCAGCAGCCCCAGACTAGCGGGGGGGCCTGCGATTACTGAGCAGTTCTTC.

The rearrangement joins TRBV25-1 to TRBJ1-2; D may be TRBD1 (5 bases). The CDR3 is made up of 13 amino acids. Trimming removed 3 bases from V and 8 bases from J, with 13 bases in between. CDR1 is MGHDK and CDR2 is SYGVNS in the germline V gene. CDR3 region: CASSEVTGDGYTF. The CDR3 nucleotides read TGTGCCAGCAGTGAGGTAACGGGGGACGGCTACACCTTC.

The CDR3, as DNA: TGTGCCAGCAGCGCAGAACAGGGATGGTCACCCCTCCACTTT. Translating it yields CASSAEQGWSPLHF. V and J are TRBV9 and TRBJ1-6; possibly TRBD1 for D (6 bases). Trimming shortened V by 3 bases and J by 10 bases, and 14 bases separated the two germline ends. There are 14 residues in the CDR3. CDR1 and CDR2 from the germline V gene are SGDLS and YYNGEE.

The chain is built from TRBV11-2 and TRBJ2-7; 12 positions match TRBD1. This CDR3 contains 19 residues. Trimming removed 5 bases from V and 2 bases from J; junction bases left unmatched: 16. Germline CDR1 is SGHAT and CDR2 is FQNNGV. This CDR3 is CASSIRDRGLPYMAYEQYF. As DNA, the CDR3 is TGTGCCAGCAGCATAAGGGACAGGGGGCTCCCTTACATGGCCTACGAGCAGTACTTC.

The gene calls are TRBV7-3 and TRBJ2-1; TRBD2 matches 7 bases. This CDR3 has 14 amino acids. The V gene's germline CDR1 is SGHTA and CDR2 FQGTGA. V lost 4 bases and J lost 5; bases outside the gene matches: 5. The CDR3 loop is CASSSLAADNEQFF. The CDR3 bases are TGTGCCAGCAGCTCTCTAGCGGCCGACAATGAGCAGTTCTTC.

The chain joins TRBV10-3 to TRBJ2-7; possible D gene TRBD2, 6 bases. This CDR3 region has 15 residues. V was clipped by 5 bases and J by 5 bases, with 19 bases between them. Germline lookup yields CDR1 ENHRY and CDR2 SYGVKD. Written as DNA, the CDR3 is TGTGCCATCAGTTCCCCCTCCCTAGCGTCAGACGAGCAGTACTTC. Amino acids: CAISSPSLASDEQYF.